Sequencing of this T cell receptor (beta chain) was carried out in a study of beta chain features in type 1 diabetes. Study conclusions and caveats: All four CD4+ subsets of Type 1 diabetes patients contained TCRB CDR3s that were moderately but significantly shorter.

This clone is a singleton in its sample. The antigen remains undetermined. Reverse transcribing all isolated RNA meant expressed TCRB transcripts were sequenced. Mean read depth for naive, central memory and regulatory T cell samples was a few million reads. Profiling relied on immunoSEQ multiplex PCR, and the TCRdb table lists in-frame clones only, not all of them. The top ten hold 0.017% of the sample, which has about 360,000 clones, over 10% seen once. The clonotype was recovered from a man younger than 35 in good health. Source material: naive CD4+ T cells from blood.

The chain's CDR3 is CASSLDLTSGGYNEQFF. The CDR3 DNA reads TGTGCCAGCAGCTTAGATCTTACTAGCGGGGGCTACAATGAGCAGTTCTTC. The V call is TRBV11-2, the J call TRBJ2-1; TRBD2 matches 11 bases. Germline V lookup: CDR1 SGHAT, CDR2 FQNNGV. There are 17 residues in the CDR3. After removal of 0 bases from V and 3 bases from J, the junction contained 4 bases not matched to a gene. Filled out from reference TRBV11-2 and TRBJ2-1, the complete variable domain reads EAGVAQSPRYKIIEKRQSVAFWCNPISGHATLYWYQQILGQGPKLLIQFQNNGVVDDSQLPKDRFSAERLKGVDSTLKIQPAKLEDSAVYLCASSLDLTSGGYNEQFFGPGTRLTVL.